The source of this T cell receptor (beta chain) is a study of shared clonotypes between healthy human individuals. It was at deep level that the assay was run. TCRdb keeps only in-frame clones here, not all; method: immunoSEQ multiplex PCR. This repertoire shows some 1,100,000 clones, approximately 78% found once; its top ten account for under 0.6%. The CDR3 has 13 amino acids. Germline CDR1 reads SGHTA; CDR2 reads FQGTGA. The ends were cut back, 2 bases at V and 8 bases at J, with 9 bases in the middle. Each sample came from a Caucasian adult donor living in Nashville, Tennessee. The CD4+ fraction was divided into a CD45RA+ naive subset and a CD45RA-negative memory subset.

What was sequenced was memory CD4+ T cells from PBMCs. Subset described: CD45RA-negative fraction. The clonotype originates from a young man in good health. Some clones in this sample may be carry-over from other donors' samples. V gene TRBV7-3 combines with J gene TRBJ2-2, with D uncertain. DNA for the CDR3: TGTGCCAGCAGCTTACCACTGGCTGGGGAGCTGTTTTTT. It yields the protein CASSLPLAGELFF.